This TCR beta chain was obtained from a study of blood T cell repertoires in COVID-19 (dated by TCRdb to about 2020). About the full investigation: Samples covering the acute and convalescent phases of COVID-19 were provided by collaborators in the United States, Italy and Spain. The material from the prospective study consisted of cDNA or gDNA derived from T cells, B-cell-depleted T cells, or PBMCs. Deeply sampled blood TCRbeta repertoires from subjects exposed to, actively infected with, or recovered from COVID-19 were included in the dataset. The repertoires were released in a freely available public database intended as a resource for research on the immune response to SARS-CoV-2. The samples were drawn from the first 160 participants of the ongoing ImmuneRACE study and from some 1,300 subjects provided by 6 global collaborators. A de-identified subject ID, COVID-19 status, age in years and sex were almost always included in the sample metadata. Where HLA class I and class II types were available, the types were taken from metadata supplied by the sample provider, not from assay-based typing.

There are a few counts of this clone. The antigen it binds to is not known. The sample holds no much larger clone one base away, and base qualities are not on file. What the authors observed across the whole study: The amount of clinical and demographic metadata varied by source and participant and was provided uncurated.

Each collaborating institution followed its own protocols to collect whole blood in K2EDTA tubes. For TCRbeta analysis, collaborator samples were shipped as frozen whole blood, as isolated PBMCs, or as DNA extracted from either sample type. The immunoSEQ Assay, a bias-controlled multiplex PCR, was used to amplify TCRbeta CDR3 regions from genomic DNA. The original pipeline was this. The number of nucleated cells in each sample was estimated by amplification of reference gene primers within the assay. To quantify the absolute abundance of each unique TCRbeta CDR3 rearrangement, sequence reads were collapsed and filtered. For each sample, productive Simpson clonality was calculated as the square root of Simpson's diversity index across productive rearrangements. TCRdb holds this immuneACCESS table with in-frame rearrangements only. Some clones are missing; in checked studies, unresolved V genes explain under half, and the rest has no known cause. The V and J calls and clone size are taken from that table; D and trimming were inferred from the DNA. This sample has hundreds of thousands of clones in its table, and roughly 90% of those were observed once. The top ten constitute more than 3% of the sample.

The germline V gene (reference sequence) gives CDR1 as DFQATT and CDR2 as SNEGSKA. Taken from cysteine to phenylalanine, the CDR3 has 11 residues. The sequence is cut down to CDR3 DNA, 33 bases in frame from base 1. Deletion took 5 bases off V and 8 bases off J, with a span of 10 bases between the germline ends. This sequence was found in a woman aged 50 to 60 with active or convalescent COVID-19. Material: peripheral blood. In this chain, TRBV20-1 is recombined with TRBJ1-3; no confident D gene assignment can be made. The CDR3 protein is CSAGRRDTIYF. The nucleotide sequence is TGCAGTGCTGGCCGGAGGGACACCATATATTTT.